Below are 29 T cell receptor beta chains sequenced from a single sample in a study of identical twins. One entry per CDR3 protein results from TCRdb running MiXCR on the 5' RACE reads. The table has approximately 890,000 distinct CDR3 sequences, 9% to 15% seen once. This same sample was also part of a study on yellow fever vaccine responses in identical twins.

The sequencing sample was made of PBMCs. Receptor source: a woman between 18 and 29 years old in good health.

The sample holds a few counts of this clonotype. The CDR3 loop is CASKTSGSSEQFF. In DNA form, the CDR3 reads TGTGCCAGCAAGACTAGCGGGAGTTCGGAGCAGTTCTTC. The chain uses TRBV28 and TRBJ2-1, with 12 bases fitting TRBD2. CDR3 length: 13 amino acids. With V trimmed by 7 bases and J by 10 bases, 5 bases remained unmatched. Per the germline V gene, CDR1 is MDHEN and CDR2 is SYDVKM.

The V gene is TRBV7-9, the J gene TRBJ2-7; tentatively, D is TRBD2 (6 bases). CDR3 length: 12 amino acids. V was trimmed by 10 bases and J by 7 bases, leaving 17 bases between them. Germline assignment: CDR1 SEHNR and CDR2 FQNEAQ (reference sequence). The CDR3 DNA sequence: TGTGCCACCTCAATTAGCGCGGGAGAGCAGTACTTC. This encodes CATSISAGEQYF.

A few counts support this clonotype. As DNA, the CDR3 is TGTGCCAGCAGCTTTTTATTCCAGCCTCCTAGGGAGACCCAGTACTTC. It is translated as CASSFLFQPPRETQYF. The chain is built from TRBV7-8 and TRBJ2-5; D gene ambiguous. The CDR3 extends over 16 amino acids. V was clipped by 3 bases and J by 5 bases, with 19 bases between them. Germline values: CDR1 SGHVS, CDR2 FQNEAQ. The full variable domain, with the rest looked up from reference TRBV7-8 and TRBJ2-5, is GAGVSQSPRYKVAKRGQDVALRCDPISGHVSLFWYQQALGQGPEFLTYFQNEAQLDKSGLPSDRFFAERPEGSVSTLKIQRTQQEDSAVYLCASSFLFQPPRETQYFGPGTRLLVL.

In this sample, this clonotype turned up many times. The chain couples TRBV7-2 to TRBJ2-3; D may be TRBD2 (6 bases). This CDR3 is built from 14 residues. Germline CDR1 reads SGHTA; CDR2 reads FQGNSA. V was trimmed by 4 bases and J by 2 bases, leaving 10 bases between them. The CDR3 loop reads CASSWGTVTDTQYF. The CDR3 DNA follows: TGTGCCAGCAGCTGGGGGACTGTCACAGATACGCAGTATTTT.

This CDR3 is CSVEVTGTGELFF. DNA of the CDR3: TGCAGCGTTGAGGTGACTGGTACCGGGGAGCTGTTTTTT. The genes are TRBV29-1 and TRBJ2-2; D ambiguous. Germline CDR1 is SQVTM and CDR2 is ANQGSEA. This CDR3 has 13 amino acids. V lost 3 bases and J 5 bases, leaving 10 bases between the germline ends.

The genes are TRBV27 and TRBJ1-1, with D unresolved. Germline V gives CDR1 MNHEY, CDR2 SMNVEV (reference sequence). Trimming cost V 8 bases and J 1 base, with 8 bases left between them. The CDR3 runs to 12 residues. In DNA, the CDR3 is TGTGCCAGCTGGCAGAGGAACACTGAAGCTTTCTTT. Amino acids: CASWQRNTEAFF.

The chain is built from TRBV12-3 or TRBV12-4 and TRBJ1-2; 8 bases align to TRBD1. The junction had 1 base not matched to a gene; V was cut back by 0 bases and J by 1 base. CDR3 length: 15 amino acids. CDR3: CASSLATGGNYGYTF. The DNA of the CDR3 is TGTGCCAGCAGTTTAGCAACAGGGGGTAACTATGGCTACACCTTC.

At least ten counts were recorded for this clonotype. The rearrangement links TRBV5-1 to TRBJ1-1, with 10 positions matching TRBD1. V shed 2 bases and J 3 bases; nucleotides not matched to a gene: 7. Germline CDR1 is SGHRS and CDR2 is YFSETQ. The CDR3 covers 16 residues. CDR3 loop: CASSFPTGGADTEAFF. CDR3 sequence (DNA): TGCGCCAGCAGCTTCCCGACAGGGGGCGCAGACACTGAAGCTTTCTTT.

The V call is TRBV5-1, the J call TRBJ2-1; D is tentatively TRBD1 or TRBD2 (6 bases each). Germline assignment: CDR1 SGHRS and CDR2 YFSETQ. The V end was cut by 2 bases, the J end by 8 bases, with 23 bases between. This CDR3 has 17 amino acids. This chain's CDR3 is CASSFVGAGHPGDEQFF. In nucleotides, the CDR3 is TGCGCCAGCAGCTTTGTGGGGGCAGGGCACCCGGGGGATGAGCAGTTCTTC.

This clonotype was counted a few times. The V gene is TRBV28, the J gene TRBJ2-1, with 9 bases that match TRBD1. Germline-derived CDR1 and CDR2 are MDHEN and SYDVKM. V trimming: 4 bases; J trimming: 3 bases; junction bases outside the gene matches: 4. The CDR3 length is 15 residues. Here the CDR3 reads CASSSETGGYNEQFF. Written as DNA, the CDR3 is TGTGCCAGCAGTTCCGAGACAGGGGGCTACAATGAGCAGTTCTTC.

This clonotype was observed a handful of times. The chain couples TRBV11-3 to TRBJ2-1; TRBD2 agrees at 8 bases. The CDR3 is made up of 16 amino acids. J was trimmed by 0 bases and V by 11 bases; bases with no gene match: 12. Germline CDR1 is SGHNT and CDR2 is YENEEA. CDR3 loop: CARAGGGPSSYNEQFF. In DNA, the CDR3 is TGTGCCCGAGCCGGCGGGGGGCCCAGCTCCTACAATGAGCAGTTCTTC.

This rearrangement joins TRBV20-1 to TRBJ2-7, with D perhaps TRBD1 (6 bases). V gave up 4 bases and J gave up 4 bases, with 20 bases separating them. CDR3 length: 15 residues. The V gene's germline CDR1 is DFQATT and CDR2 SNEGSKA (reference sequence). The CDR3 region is CSANPIRDIKYEQYV. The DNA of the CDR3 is TGCAGTGCTAACCCCATTCGGGACATAAAATACGAGCAGTACGTC.

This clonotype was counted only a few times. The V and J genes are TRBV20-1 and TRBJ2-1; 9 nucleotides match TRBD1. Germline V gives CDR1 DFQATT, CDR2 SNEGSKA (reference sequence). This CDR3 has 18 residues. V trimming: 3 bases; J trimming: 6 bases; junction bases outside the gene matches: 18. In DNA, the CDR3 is TGCAGTGCTAGTTCGGACAGGGGACCCTTTATAGAGGTCAATGAGCAGTTCTTC. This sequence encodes CSASSDRGPFIEVNEQFF.

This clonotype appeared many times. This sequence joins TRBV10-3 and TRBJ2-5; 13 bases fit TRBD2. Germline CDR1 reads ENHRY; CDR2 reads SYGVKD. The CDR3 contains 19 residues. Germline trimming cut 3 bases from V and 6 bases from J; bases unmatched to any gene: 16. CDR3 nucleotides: TGTGCCATCAGTGACCTAAAGACTAGCGGGGGGCCGAAGAGCCAGACCCAGTACTTC. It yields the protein CAISDLKTSGGPKSQTQYF.

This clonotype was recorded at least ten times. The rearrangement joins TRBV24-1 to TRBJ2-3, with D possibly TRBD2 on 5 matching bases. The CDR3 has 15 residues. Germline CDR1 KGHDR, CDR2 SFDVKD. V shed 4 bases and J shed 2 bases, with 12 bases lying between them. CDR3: CATSDPSRDTDTQYF. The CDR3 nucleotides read TGTGCCACCAGTGACCCATCCCGGGACACAGATACGCAGTATTTT.

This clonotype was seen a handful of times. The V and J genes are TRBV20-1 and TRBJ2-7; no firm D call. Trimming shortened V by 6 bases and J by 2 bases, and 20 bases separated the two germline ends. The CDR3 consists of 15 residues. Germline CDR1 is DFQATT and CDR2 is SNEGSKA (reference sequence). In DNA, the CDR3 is TGCAGTGCCACCGACATCCTCCGACCTACCTACGAGCAGTACTTC. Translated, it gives CSATDILRPTYEQYF.

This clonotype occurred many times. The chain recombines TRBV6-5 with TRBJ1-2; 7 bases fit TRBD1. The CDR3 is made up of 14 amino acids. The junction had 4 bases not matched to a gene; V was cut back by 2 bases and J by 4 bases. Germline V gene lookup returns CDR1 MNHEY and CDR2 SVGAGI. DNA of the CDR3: TGTGCCAGCAGTTACCAGGGGGGCCGCTATGGCTACACCTTC. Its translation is CASSYQGGRYGYTF.

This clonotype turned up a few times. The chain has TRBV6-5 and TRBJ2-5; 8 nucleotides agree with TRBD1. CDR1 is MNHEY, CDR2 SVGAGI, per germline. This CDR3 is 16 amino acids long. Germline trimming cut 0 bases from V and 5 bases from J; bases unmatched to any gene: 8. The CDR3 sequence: CASSYSTGEVRETQYF. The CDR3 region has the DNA TGTGCCAGCAGTTACTCGACAGGGGAAGTCCGGGAGACCCAGTACTTC.

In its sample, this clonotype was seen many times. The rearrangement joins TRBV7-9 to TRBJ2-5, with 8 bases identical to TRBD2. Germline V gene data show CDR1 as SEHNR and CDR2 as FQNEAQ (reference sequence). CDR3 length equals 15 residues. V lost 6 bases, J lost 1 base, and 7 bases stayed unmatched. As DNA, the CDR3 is TGTGCCAGCAGACTGAGCGGGGGAGGCCAAGAGACCCAGTACTTC. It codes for CASRLSGGGQETQYF.

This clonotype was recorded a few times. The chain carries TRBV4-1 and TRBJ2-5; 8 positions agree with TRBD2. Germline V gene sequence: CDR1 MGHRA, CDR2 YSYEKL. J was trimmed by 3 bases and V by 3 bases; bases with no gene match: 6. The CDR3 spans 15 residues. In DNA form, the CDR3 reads TGCGCCAGCAGCCAGGTAGCGGGGTTAAAAGAGACCCAGTACTTC. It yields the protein CASSQVAGLKETQYF.

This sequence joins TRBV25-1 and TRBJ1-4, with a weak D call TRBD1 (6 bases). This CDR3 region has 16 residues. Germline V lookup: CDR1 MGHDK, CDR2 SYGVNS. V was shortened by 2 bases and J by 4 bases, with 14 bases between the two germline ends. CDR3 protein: CASSEPQGTVNEKLFF. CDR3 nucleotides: TGTGCCAGCAGTGAACCCCAGGGGACGGTTAATGAAAAACTGTTTTTT.

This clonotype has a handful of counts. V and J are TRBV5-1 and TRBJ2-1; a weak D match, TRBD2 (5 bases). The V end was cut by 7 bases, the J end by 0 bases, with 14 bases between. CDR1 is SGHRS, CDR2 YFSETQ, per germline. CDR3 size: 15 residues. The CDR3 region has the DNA TGCGCCAGCCAAGATGTAGGGAGCTCCTACAATGAGCAGTTCTTC. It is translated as CASQDVGSSYNEQFF.

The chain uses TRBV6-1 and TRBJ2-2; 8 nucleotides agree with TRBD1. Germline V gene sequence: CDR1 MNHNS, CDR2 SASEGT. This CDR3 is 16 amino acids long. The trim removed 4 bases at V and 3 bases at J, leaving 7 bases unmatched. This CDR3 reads CASSGRGTGYTGELFF. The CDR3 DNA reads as TGTGCCAGCAGTGGGCGCGGGACAGGATACACCGGGGAGCTGTTTTTT.

The CDR3 loop reads CASSVGQADYNSPLHF. The CDR3 bases are TGTGCCAGCAGCGTAGGTCAGGCTGACTATAATTCACCCCTCCACTTT. The rearrangement uses TRBV9 and TRBJ1-6, with no clear D. Trimming pared 0 bases from V and 3 bases from J, leaving 10 bases between. The CDR3 spans 16 residues. The V gene's germline CDR1 is SGDLS and CDR2 YYNGEE.

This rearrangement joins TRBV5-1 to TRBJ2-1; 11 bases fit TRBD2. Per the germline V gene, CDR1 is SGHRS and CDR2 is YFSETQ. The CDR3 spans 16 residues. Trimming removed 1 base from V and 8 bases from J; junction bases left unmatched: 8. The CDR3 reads CASSLLASGRFHEQFF. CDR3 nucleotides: TGCGCCAGCAGCTTGCTCGCTAGCGGGAGGTTTCATGAGCAGTTCTTC.

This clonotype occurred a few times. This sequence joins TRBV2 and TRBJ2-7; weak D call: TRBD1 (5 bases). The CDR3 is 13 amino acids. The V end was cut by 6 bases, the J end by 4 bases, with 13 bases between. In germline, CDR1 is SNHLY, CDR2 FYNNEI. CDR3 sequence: CASRQGFPYEQYV. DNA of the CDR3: TGTGCCAGCAGGCAGGGTTTCCCGTACGAGCAGTACGTC.

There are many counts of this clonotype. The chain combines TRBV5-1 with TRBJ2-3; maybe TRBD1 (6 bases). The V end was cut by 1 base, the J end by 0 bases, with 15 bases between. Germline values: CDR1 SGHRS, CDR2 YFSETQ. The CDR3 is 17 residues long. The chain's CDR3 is CASSLTGRLTSTDTQYF. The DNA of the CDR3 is TGCGCCAGCAGCTTGACAGGGCGTCTCACTAGCACAGATACGCAGTATTTT.

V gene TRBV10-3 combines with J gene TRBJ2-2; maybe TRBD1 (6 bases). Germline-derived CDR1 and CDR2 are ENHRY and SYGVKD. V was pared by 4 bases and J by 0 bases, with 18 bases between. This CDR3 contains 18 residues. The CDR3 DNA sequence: TGTGCCATCAGTGGCCCCGGACAGTACCGCTCGAACACCGGGGAGCTGTTTTTT. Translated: CAISGPGQYRSNTGELFF.

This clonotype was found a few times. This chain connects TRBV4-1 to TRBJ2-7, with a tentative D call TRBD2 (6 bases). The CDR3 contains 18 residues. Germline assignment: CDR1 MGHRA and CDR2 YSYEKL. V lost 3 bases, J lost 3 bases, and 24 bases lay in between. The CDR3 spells CASSHKSRSRDLFYEQYF. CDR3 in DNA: TGCGCCAGCAGCCATAAATCAAGGTCGCGGGACCTCTTCTACGAGCAGTACTTC.